The sequence of this T cell receptor (beta chain) was determined in a study of post-analysis software for immune sequencing data. Study at large: Disease trajectories encompassed relapsing-remitting, secondary progressive and progressive-relapsing multiple sclerosis.

Study findings and constraints: Patients carried roughly 5 TRBV segments more frequently than controls did, and TRBV5-6, TRBV5-1 and TRBV20-1 were among them. When compared against controls, multiple sclerosis patients showed significantly lower normalized Chao1 diversity.

In germline, CDR1 is SEHNR, CDR2 FQNEAQ (reference sequence). The ends were cut back, 7 bases at V and 2 bases at J, with 13 bases in the middle. The CDR3 has 14 amino acids. TCR beta libraries were prepared from cDNA with unique molecular identifiers. Some 500,000 cDNA molecules were recovered from an input of roughly 0.95 to 11 million T cells. TCRdb re-called the PCR reads through MiXCR, storing one row per CDR3 protein. The sample carries fewer than 850,000 distinct CDR3 sequences, about 27% recorded once. This clonotype was counted a few times. Its antigen remains unknown. This clonotype was obtained from a girl aged 5 to 17 with multiple sclerosis. The sample was blood. The chain uses TRBV7-9 and TRBJ2-3; D is ambiguous. CDR3 sequence (DNA): TGTGCCAGCAAAAGGCAGTCATACACAGATACGCAGTATTTT. Its translation: CASKRQSYTDTQYF.